This TCR beta chain was sequenced for a study of regulatory T cells in long-lasting Graves disease. Study-level results: Persistent Graves' patients had lower TCR diversity than newly diagnosed ones.

In building TCR beta libraries, iRepertoire HTBI primers were used together with Arm-PCR of CDR3 regions. MiXCR, run by TCRdb on the multiplex PCR reads, gives a single entry per CDR3 protein. This table holds roughly 450,000 distinct CDR3 sequences, around 22% found once. Time point: persistent/refractory GD, antithyroid drugs over 5 years with positive TRAb. The TCR library used RNA extracted from PBMCs. Concerning this clonotype itself: Its antigen is unidentified.

Per germline, CDR1 MGHRA and CDR2 YSYEKL. V was trimmed by 0 bases and J by 1 base, leaving 13 bases between them. This CDR3 region has 16 residues. Here the sequenced sample was peripheral blood mononuclear cells (PBMCs), taken when the disease was refractory, from a patient treated with antithyroid drugs. This clonotype was obtained from a female donor with Graves disease. This chain links TRBV4-1 with TRBJ2-7; D possibly corresponds to TRBD2 (5 bases). CDR3 DNA sequence: TGCGCCAGCAGCCAAGATTCGTTCGAGGGTTCCTACGAGCAGTACTTC. Protein product: CASSQDSFEGSYEQYF.